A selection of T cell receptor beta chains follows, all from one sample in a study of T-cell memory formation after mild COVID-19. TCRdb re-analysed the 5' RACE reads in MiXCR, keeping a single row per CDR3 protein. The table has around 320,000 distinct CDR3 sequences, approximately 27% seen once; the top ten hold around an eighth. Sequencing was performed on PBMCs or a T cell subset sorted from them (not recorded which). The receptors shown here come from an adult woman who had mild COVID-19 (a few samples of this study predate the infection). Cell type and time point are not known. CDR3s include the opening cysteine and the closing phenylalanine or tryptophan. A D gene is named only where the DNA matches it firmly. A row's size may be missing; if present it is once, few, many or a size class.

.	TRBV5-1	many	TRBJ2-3	CASSFDPGRPQYF	TGCGCCAGCAGCTTCGATCCGGGACGGCCGCAGTATTTT
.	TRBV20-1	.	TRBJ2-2	CSASRYANTGELFF	TGCAGTGCTAGCAGATATGCGAACACCGGGGAGCTGTTTTTT
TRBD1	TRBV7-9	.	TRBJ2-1	CASSPSTGGSYNEQFF	TGTGCCAGCAGCCCTTCGACAGGGGGCAGTTACAATGAGCAGTTCTTC
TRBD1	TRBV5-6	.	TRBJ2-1	CASSFRQGARDEQFF	TGTGCCAGCAGCTTCCGACAGGGGGCGCGGGATGAGCAGTTCTTC
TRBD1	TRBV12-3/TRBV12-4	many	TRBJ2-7	CASSPGQGPYEQYF	TGTGCTAGCAGCCCGGGACAGGGTCCCTACGAGCAGTACTTC
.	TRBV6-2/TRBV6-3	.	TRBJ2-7	CASSLERIWPYEQYF	TGTGCCAGCAGTTTAGAGCGAATCTGGCCCTACGAGCAGTACTTC
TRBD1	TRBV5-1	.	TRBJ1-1	CASSHLGTVGGRTEAFF	TGCGCCAGCAGCCATCTCGGGACAGTCGGTGGGCGAACTGAAGCTTTCTTT
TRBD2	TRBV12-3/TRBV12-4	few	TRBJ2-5	CASSLAGEDQETQYF	TGTGCCAGCAGTTTGGCGGGGGAAGACCAAGAGACCCAGTACTTC
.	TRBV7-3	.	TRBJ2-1	CASSERTEYSYNEQFF	TGTGCCAGCAGCGAAAGGACCGAGTACTCCTACAATGAGCAGTTCTTC
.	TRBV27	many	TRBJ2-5	CASSSGQGEGETQYF	TGTGCCAGCAGTTCGGGACAAGGCGAAGGGGAGACCCAGTACTTC
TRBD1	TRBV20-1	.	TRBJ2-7	CSARRQGYEQYF	TGCAGTGCTAGGAGACAGGGGTACGAGCAGTACTTC
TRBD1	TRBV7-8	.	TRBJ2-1	CASSSARLPGQVYNEQFF	TGTGCCAGCAGCTCCGCCCGTCTCCCGGGACAGGTTTACAATGAGCAGTTCTTC
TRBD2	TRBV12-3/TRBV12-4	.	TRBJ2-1	CASSLTAGGHNEQFF	TGTGCCAGCAGTTTAACTGCGGGGGGACACAATGAGCAGTTCTTC
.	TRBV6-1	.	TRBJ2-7	CASSEISYEQYF	TGTGCCAGCAGTGAGATCTCCTACGAGCAGTACTTC
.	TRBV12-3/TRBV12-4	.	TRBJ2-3	CASSLGAGAGDTQYF	TGTGCCAGCAGTTTGGGGGCTGGGGCGGGAGATACGCAGTATTTT
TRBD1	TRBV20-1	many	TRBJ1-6	CSARVGASTGDYNSPLHF	TGCAGTGCTAGAGTTGGGGCATCCACAGGGGACTATAATTCACCCCTCCACTTT
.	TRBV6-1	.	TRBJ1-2	CASSEPVAGYGYTF	TGTGCCAGCAGTGAACCGGTGGCCGGCTATGGCTACACCTTC
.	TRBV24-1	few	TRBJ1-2	CATSERTRPGNYGYTF	TGTGCCACCAGTGAGAGGACACGGCCTGGAAACTATGGCTACACCTTC
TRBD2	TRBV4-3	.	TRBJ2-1	CASSQGLAGGMNNEQFF	TGCGCCAGCAGCCAAGGGCTAGCGGGAGGTATGAACAATGAGCAGTTCTTC
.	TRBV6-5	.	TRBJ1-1	CASREGSTEAFF	TGTGCCAGCAGGGAGGGTAGCACTGAAGCTTTCTTT
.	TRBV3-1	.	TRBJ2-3	CASSQPSRPDTQYF	TGTGCCAGCAGCCAACCCTCCAGGCCGGATACGCAGTATTTT
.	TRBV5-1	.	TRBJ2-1	CASSTGDTSSYNEQFF	TGCGCCAGCAGCACCGGGGACACGAGCTCCTACAATGAGCAGTTCTTC
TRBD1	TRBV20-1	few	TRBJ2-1	CSAWDSSQKNEQFF	TGCAGTGCTTGGGACAGCTCCCAGAAGAATGAGCAGTTCTTC
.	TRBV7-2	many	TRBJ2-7	CASSSLSYEQYF	TGTGCCAGCAGCTCGCTCTCCTACGAGCAGTACTTC
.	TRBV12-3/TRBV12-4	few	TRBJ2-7	CASSLELASYEQYF	TGTGCCAGCAGTTTAGAACTAGCTTCCTACGAGCAGTACTTC